One and the same sample provided the 22 T cell receptor beta chains below, sequenced in a study of T cells after yellow fever vaccination. TCRdb re-called the 5' RACE reads with MiXCR, one entry per CDR3 protein. This sample yields under 150,000 distinct CDR3 sequences, of which roughly 8% are seen a single time; roughly 0.73% belongs to the top ten. Sequenced here: CD4+ T cells sorted from PBMCs, sampled 5 days after the yellow fever booster vaccination. These TCRs come from a young man who received the YFV17D yellow fever vaccine.

This clonotype was found many times. The V call is TRBV7-8, the J call TRBJ2-2; TRBD2 matches 11 bases. The CDR3 is 17 amino acids. With 2 bases clipped from V and 9 bases from J, the junction kept 11 bases outside the gene matches. Germline CDR1 is SGHVS and CDR2 is FQNEAQ. CDR3 loop: CASSLILRTSGPRELFF. The CDR3, as DNA: TGTGCCAGCAGCTTAATTCTCAGGACTAGCGGGCCTCGGGAGCTGTTTTTT.

In its sample, this clonotype was seen many times. This chain links TRBV12-3 or TRBV12-4 with TRBJ2-5, with D maybe TRBD2 (5 bases). The CDR3 covers 12 residues. V was trimmed by 6 bases and J by 7 bases, leaving 12 bases between them. The DNA of the CDR3 is TGTGCCAGCAGCTTGGGTGGAGGGACCCAGTACTTC. Translation gives CASSLGGGTQYF.

This clonotype was recorded many times. This chain uses TRBV5-6 with TRBJ2-1, with no clear D. Germline V gene data show CDR1 as SGHDT and CDR2 as YYEEEE. Trimming stripped 0 bases from V and 0 bases from J, with 10 bases between. The CDR3 consists of 16 residues. The CDR3 DNA reads as TGTGCCAGCAGCTTGGGAGCTTCCAGCTCCTACAATGAGCAGTTCTTC. Amino acids: CASSLGASSSYNEQFF.

This clonotype was found many times. The chain has TRBV3-1 and TRBJ2-4; 7 bases are shared with TRBD1. Germline-derived CDR1 and CDR2 are LGHDT and YNNKEL (reference sequence). This CDR3 contains 14 residues. J lost 2 bases, V lost 6 bases, and 4 bases had no gene match. CDR3 coding DNA: TGTGCCAGCAGACCCAGGGGGACCAAAAACATTCAGTACTTC. This gives the protein CASRPRGTKNIQYF.

This clonotype was counted ten times or more. V and J are TRBV2 and TRBJ1-5; no firm D call. Germline CDR1 is SNHLY and CDR2 is FYNNEI. Trimming left V 11 bases short and J 1 base short, with 15 bases between. The CDR3 is made up of 14 amino acids. CDR3 in amino acids: CAPRPSGSNQPQHF. The CDR3 DNA reads as TGTGCCCCCCGGCCCTCCGGGAGCAATCAGCCCCAGCATTTT.

This chain connects TRBV4-2 to TRBJ2-5; tentatively, D is TRBD1 (5 bases). Between the trimmed V and J ends, which lost 8 bases and 5 bases, there was a span of 30 bases. The CDR3 is 18 amino acids. Germline V gene lookup returns CDR1 LGHNA and CDR2 YNFKEQ. The CDR3 reads CASGPVGNLGVVHETQYF. The CDR3 nucleotides read TGTGCCAGCGGCCCCGTAGGGAACCTAGGGGTGGTTCACGAGACCCAGTACTTC.

This clonotype was picked up many times. This chain connects TRBV12-3 or TRBV12-4 to TRBJ1-1; 7 bases fit TRBD1. The CDR3 runs 15 residues. The J segment lost 8 bases and the V segment lost 3 bases, leaving 12 bases of the junction unmatched. The CDR3 coding sequence is TGTGCCAGCAGTTTGGGTCCCAGCCGGGACAGAGAAGCTTTCTTT. The encoded protein is CASSLGPSRDREAFF.

CDR3 in amino acids: CASSQGVRGTQYF. CDR3 nucleotide sequence: TGCGCCAGCAGCCAAGGGGTGAGGGGCACGCAGTACTTC. The V and J genes are TRBV4-3 and TRBJ2-7; D is tentatively TRBD1 or TRBD2 (5 bases each). The V end lost 1 base, the J end lost 9 bases, and 13 bases lay between the germline ends. The CDR3 covers 13 residues. Germline values: CDR1 LGHNA, CDR2 YSLEER.

This clonotype was seen ten or more times. CDR3 sequence (DNA): TGCGCCAGCAGCTCTAGCGGGAGTTGGTCCTACAATGAGCAGTTCTTC. Amino acid sequence: CASSSSGSWSYNEQFF. This chain uses TRBV5-1 with TRBJ2-1, with 10 bases matching TRBD2. V lost 3 bases and J lost 1; bases outside the gene matches: 4. Germline CDR1 and CDR2: SGHRS and YFSETQ. The CDR3 runs to 16 residues.

This clonotype was detected many times. This chain joins TRBV7-2 and TRBJ2-1; 8 bases align to TRBD1. V lost 0 bases and J lost 9; bases outside the gene matches: 7. Germline V gene sequence: CDR1 SGHTA, CDR2 FQGNSA. This CDR3 is built from 15 residues. The CDR3 region is CASSLAPDRVAEQFF. The CDR3 DNA sequence: TGTGCCAGCAGCTTAGCCCCGGACAGGGTCGCTGAGCAGTTCTTC.

This clonotype was seen ten or more times. The chain employs TRBV5-1 and TRBJ1-2; D call uncertain. The V end lost 2 bases, the J end lost 0 bases, and 11 bases lay between the germline ends. This CDR3 contains 15 residues. The germline CDR1 and CDR2 sequences are SGHRS and YFSETQ. The chain's CDR3 is CASSLELGANYGYTF. The CDR3 nucleotides are TGCGCCAGCAGCTTAGAACTCGGGGCTAACTATGGCTACACCTTC.

This clonotype appeared a few times. The J gene is TRBJ2-6, the V gene TRBV11-2, with TRBD1 as a possible D gene (8 bases). CDR1 and CDR2 (germline): SGHAT, FQNNGV. The length of the CDR3 is 15 residues. Deletions cut 8 bases from V and 9 bases from J, with 20 bases between. Written as DNA, the CDR3 is TGTGCCAGCTTCAAAGGGGGGGGGACAGGCAACGTCCTGACTTTC. Translating gives CASFKGGGTGNVLTF.

This clonotype was found many times. This chain joins TRBV24-1 and TRBJ2-2; the D is unclear. The V end lost 2 bases, the J end lost 4 bases, and 7 bases lay between the germline ends. The CDR3 loop spans 14 amino acids. Germline CDR1 KGHDR, CDR2 SFDVKD. The CDR3 bases are TGTGCCACCAGTGATTCTCCGGCCACCGGGGAGCTGTTTTTT. It yields the protein CATSDSPATGELFF.

In this sample, this clonotype turned up many times. The chain employs TRBV5-1 and TRBJ2-1, with 10 positions matching TRBD2. J was trimmed by 6 bases and V by 0 bases; bases with no gene match: 3. CDR1 is SGHRS and CDR2 is YFSETQ in the germline V gene. CDR3 length: 15 amino acids. CDR3 residues: CASSLDLAGANEQFF. The CDR3 coding sequence is TGCGCCAGCAGCTTGGATCTAGCGGGGGCCAATGAGCAGTTCTTC. The full variable domain, completed using reference TRBV5-1 and TRBJ2-1, is KAGVTQTPRYLIKTRGQQVTLSCSPISGHRSVSWYQQTPGQGLQFLFEYFSETQRNKGNFPGRFSGRQFSNSRSEMNVSTLELGDSALYLCASSLDLAGANEQFFGPGTRLTVL.

This clonotype was picked up a small number of times. J is TRBJ2-1 and V is TRBV5-4; 8 bases line up with TRBD2. Germline values: CDR1 SGHNT, CDR2 YYREEE (reference sequence). Trimming at V came to 7 bases and at J to 2 bases, leaving 17 bases not matched to a gene. The CDR3 sequence is 18 residues long. The CDR3: CASSDGRALKGAYNEQFF. Here the CDR3 DNA reads TGTGCCAGCTCGGACGGGAGGGCCCTTAAGGGGGCCTACAATGAGCAGTTCTTC.

The table lists this clonotype with many counts. CDR3 protein: CASRGTGTQPQHF. CDR3 nucleotide sequence: TGTGCCAGCAGAGGGACAGGTACTCAGCCCCAGCATTTT. The chain uses TRBV6-2 or TRBV6-3 and TRBJ1-5; the match to TRBD1 covers 8 bases. With 6 bases clipped from V and 6 bases from J, the junction kept 4 bases outside the gene matches. Germline V lookup: CDR1 MNHEY, CDR2 SVGEGT. The CDR3 loop spans 13 amino acids.

This clonotype was seen repeatedly, ten times or more. J is TRBJ2-1 and V is TRBV5-5; tentative D call: TRBD2 (6 bases). Trimming stripped 3 bases from V and 6 bases from J, with 10 bases between. The CDR3 runs 13 residues. CDR1 SGHKS and CDR2 YYEKEE come from the germline V gene (reference sequence). CDR3 in amino acids: CASSWGLANEQFF. CDR3 coding DNA: TGTGCCAGCAGCTGGGGACTGGCCAATGAGCAGTTCTTC.

A few counts support this clonotype. The V gene is TRBV11-2, the J gene TRBJ2-5; D uncertain. Germline V gene sequence: CDR1 SGHAT, CDR2 FQNNGV. V shed 2 bases and J shed 5 bases, with 15 bases lying between them. The CDR3 contains 15 residues. The CDR3 here is CASSLNPPVRETQYF. The CDR3 DNA is TGTGCCAGCAGCTTAAACCCGCCGGTCCGGGAGACCCAGTACTTC.

This clonotype was seen a few times. The chain combines TRBV19 with TRBJ2-2; D unclear. Trimming took off 3 bases at V and 4 bases at J, with 12 bases between the two ends. The germline V gene encodes CDR1 LNHDA and CDR2 SQIVND (reference sequence). There are 15 residues in the CDR3. CDR3 bases: TGTGCCAGTAGTATCGCCCCTTTGACCACCGGGGAGCTGTTTTTT. Encoded protein: CASSIAPLTTGELFF.

This clonotype was observed a handful of times. The chain recombines TRBV12-3 or TRBV12-4 with TRBJ2-6, with D unclear. With 5 bases removed from V and 3 bases from J, the gap between germline ends came to 14 bases. The CDR3 spans 16 residues. This CDR3 reads CASSPVSSGGANVLTF. The CDR3 DNA sequence: TGTGCCAGCAGTCCCGTGAGCTCTGGTGGGGCCAACGTCCTGACTTTC.

This clonotype was picked up many times. V gene TRBV12-3 or TRBV12-4 combines with J gene TRBJ1-2; 7 bases are shared with TRBD1. This CDR3 is built from 14 residues. V shed 6 bases, J shed 2 bases, and the junction held 6 bases outside the gene matches. CDR3 region: CASSTGTDNYGYTF. In DNA, the CDR3 is TGTGCCAGCAGCACCGGGACAGACAACTATGGCTACACCTTC.

This clonotype showed up many times. J is TRBJ2-3 and V is TRBV20-1; 14 nucleotides align to TRBD2. The germline V gene has CDR1 DFQATT and CDR2 SNEGSKA (reference sequence). The CDR3 consists of 14 residues. V gave up 7 bases and J gave up 5 bases; unmatched junction bases: 5. The CDR3 sequence: CSVLTSGRGDTQYF. CDR3 coding DNA: TGCAGTGTCCTGACTAGCGGGAGGGGAGATACGCAGTATTTT.